What follows is one TCR beta chain and its context. This CDR3 has 14 amino acids. The junction had 14 bases not matched to a gene; V was cut back by 11 bases and J by 5 bases. Germline CDR1 MDHEN, CDR2 SYDVKM. This sample is part of a study of control samples from healthy donors and cancer patients. The protocol was immunoSEQ multiplex PCR, while the TCRdb copy is restricted to in-frame clones and leaves out a portion. The data hold 100,000 to 150,000 clones, with 75% to 95% observed a single time. This TCR came from a man between 18 and 35 years old in good health. The sample consisted of blood. The chain joins TRBV28 to TRBJ1-2; 7 bases map to TRBD1. The CDR3: CAARPNRGWYGYTF. The CDR3 bases are TGTGCCGCAAGGCCCAACAGGGGATGGTATGGCTACACCTTC.